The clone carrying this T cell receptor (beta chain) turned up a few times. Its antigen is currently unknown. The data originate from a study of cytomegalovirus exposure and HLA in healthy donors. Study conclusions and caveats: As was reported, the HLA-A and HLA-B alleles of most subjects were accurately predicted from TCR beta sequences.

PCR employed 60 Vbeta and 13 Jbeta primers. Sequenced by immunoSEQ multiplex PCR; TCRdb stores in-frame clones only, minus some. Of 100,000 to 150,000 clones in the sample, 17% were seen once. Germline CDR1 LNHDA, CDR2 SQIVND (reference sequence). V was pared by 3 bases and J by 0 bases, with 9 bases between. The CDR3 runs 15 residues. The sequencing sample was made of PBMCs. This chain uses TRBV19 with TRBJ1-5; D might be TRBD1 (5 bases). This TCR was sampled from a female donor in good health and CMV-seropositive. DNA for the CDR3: TGTGCCAGTAGTATCAGGGCACTTAGCAATCAGCCCCAGCATTTT. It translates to CASSIRALSNQPQHF. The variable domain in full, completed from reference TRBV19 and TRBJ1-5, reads DGGITQSPKYLFRKEGQNVTLSCEQNLNHDAMYWYRQDPGQGLRLIYYSQIVNDFQKGDIAEGYSVSREKKESFPLTVTSAQKNPTAFYLCASSIRALSNQPQHFGDGTRLSIL.